This TCR beta chain was obtained from a study of blood T cell repertoires in COVID-19. Study at large: The samples span acute and convalescent COVID-19 from the United States, Italy and Spain. Nucleic acid was either cDNA or gDNA, and it came from T cells, B-cell-depleted T cells, or PBMCs.

Original data processing: It was from reference gene primer amplification that nucleated cell counts were estimated. Method: immunoSEQ multiplex PCR; TCRdb's copy keeps in-frame clones and lacks some. V and J calls and clone size follow that table, whereas D and trimming were derived from the DNA. The repertoire includes some 200,000 clones, approximately 78% of them detected once, and approximately 5% sits in the top ten. Trimming removed 1 base from V and 2 bases from J; junction bases left unmatched: 7. Germline CDR1 is KGHSH and CDR2 is LQKENI. This CDR3 contains 16 residues. The Seattle patients, enrolled during active infection, were followed longitudinally. This clone was seen only once.

Sequencing used peripheral blood. The chain uses TRBV18 and TRBJ2-5; TRBD2 matches at 7 bases. This TCR came from a woman aged 70-85 years with COVID-19, enrolled during active disease. The CDR3 region is CASSPRKGGVQETQYF. The CDR3 DNA reads as TGTGCCAGCTCACCACGGAAGGGAGGGGTACAAGAGACCCAGTACTTC.